This section outlines one T cell receptor beta chain sequence together with its context. What it binds is unknown. This sample is drawn from a study of PD-L1 blockade in urothelial cancer. Study in general: Between 0 and 3 chemotherapy regimens preceded treatment for each patient.

The junction had 2 bases not matched to a gene; V was cut back by 0 bases and J by 5 bases. Germline loops: CDR1 SGDLS, CDR2 YYNGEE. The CDR3 sequence is 14 residues long. The time point here: pretreatment peripheral blood. All patients handed over anywhere from 1 to 8 samples, pretreatment and on-treatment. Study observations and caveats: A pretreatment blood TCR clonality that fell below the median predicted better progression-free and overall survival.

Profiling relied on immunoSEQ multiplex PCR, and the TCRdb table lists in-frame clones only, not all of them. The table has under 70,000 clones, approximately 78% seen once. The clonotype comes from a man between 65 and 85 years old with urothelial cancer. This chain uses TRBV9 with TRBJ2-3; TRBD2 matches at 8 bases. The material sequenced was PBMCs, taken around atezolizumab (anti-PD-L1) treatment. CDR3 residues: CASSVAGREDTQYF. DNA for the CDR3: TGTGCCAGCAGCGTAGCCGGGAGGGAAGATACGCAGTATTTT.